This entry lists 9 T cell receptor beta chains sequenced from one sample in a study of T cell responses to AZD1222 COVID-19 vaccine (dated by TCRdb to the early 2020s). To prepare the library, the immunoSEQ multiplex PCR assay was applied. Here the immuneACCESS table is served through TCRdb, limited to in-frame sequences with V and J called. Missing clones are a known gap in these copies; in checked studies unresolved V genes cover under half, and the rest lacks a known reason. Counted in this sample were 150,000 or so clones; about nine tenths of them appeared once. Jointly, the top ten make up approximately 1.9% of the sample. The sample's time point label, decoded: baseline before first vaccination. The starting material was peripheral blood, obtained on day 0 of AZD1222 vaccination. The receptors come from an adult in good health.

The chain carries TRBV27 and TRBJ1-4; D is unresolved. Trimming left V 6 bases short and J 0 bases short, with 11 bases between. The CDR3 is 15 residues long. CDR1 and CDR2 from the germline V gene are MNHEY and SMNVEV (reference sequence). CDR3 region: CASRETSATNEKLFF. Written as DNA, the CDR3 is TGTGCCAGCAGGGAGACATCCGCAACTAATGAAAAACTGTTTTTT.

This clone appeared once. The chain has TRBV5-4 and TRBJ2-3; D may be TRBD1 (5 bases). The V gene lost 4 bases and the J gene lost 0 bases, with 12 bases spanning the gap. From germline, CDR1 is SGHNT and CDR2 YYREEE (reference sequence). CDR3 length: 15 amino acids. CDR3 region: CASSPRQSSTDTQYF. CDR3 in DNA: TGTGCCAGCAGCCCGAGACAGTCTAGCACAGATACGCAGTATTTT.

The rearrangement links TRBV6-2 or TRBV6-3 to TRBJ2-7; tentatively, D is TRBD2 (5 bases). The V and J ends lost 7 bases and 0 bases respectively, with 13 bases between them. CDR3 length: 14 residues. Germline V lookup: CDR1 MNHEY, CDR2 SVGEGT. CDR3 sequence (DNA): TGTGCCAGCAACCCGGGGTTGAACTCCTACGAGCAGTACTTC. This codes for CASNPGLNSYEQYF.

The CDR3 DNA is TGCGCCAGCAGCCAATCTTCCAGCGGGGATACCTACAATGAGCAGTTCTTC. This gives the protein CASSQSSSGDTYNEQFF. The rearrangement links TRBV4-3 to TRBJ2-1, with 7 bases matching TRBD2. The CDR3 loop spans 17 amino acids. V lost 2 bases and J lost 2; bases outside the gene matches: 9. Per germline, CDR1 LGHNA and CDR2 YSLEER.

Here the CDR3 reads CASSLPHNSPLHF. As DNA, the CDR3 is TGTGCCAGCAGTTTACCTCATAATTCACCCCTCCACTTT. V gene TRBV28 combines with J gene TRBJ1-6, with no clear D. This CDR3 contains 13 residues. The V end was cut by 2 bases, the J end by 5 bases, with 4 bases between. Germline V gives CDR1 MDHEN, CDR2 SYDVKM.

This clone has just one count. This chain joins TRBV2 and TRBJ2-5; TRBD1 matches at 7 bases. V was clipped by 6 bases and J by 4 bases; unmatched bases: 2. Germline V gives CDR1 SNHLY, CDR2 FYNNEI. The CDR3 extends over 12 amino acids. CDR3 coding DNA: TGTGCCAGCAGGGACAGGCGAGAGACCCAGTACTTC. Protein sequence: CASRDRRETQYF.

The DNA for the CDR3 is TGTGCCAGCAGCGGAGGTTTTTTGAACACTGAAGCTTTCTTT. Protein sequence: CASSGGFLNTEAFF. The chain is built from TRBV7-6 and TRBJ1-1; D not certain. Deletions cut 5 bases from V and 0 bases from J, with 10 bases between. Germline V lookup: CDR1 SGHVS, CDR2 FNYEAQ. The CDR3 runs to 14 residues.

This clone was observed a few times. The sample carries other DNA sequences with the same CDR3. CDR3 sequence: CASSPRGPSGNTIYF. CDR3 sequence (DNA): TGCGCCAGCAGCCCACGGGGGCCCTCTGGAAACACCATATATTTT. V usage is TRBV5-1 and J usage is TRBJ1-3; a weak D match, TRBD1 (6 bases). Trimming cost V 4 bases and J 0 bases, with 11 bases left between them. Germline CDR1 SGHRS, CDR2 YFSETQ. The CDR3 contains 15 residues. Full variable domain (remainder filled in from reference TRBV5-1 and TRBJ1-3): KAGVTQTPRYLIKTRGQQVTLSCSPISGHRSVSWYQQTPGQGLQFLFEYFSETQRNKGNFPGRFSGRQFSNSRSEMNVSTLELGDSALYLCASSPRGPSGNTIYFGEGSWLTVV.

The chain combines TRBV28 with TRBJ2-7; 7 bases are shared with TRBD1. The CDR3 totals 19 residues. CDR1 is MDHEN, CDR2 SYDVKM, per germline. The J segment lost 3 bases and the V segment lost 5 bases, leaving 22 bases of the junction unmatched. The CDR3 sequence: CASSPDWGNRGPRDYEQYF. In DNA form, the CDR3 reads TGTGCCAGCAGTCCGGATTGGGGGAACAGGGGTCCAAGGGACTACGAGCAGTACTTC.